This record concerns one TCR beta chain sequence. Its specificity is not known. The trim removed 3 bases at V and 9 bases at J, leaving 8 bases unmatched. Germline V gene sequence: CDR1 ENHRY, CDR2 SYGVKD. The CDR3 has 14 amino acids. Using its own MiXCR run on the reads, TCRdb lists one record per CDR3 protein. The table lists just over 450,000 distinct CDR3 sequences, about two fifths of them singletons, with around 44% in the top ten. The record originates from a study of T cell repertoires in cytomegalovirus infection. Across the study: It was recently identified HLA-C-restricted and well-studied HLA-B-restricted CMV epitopes that the study used. An indication of both CMV infection and matching HLA type came from public TCR beta signatures.

This receptor was obtained from a human donor in good health (CMV status not recorded). Some clones in this sample may be carry-over from other donors' samples. This sample comprised cultured PBMCs, obtained from culture after CMV antigen stimulation. The chain combines TRBV10-3 with TRBJ2-1; 7 bases agree with TRBD1. Here the CDR3 reads CAISEGRGSSEQFF. The CDR3, as DNA: TGTGCCATCAGTGAAGGCAGGGGGTCGTCTGAGCAGTTCTTC.